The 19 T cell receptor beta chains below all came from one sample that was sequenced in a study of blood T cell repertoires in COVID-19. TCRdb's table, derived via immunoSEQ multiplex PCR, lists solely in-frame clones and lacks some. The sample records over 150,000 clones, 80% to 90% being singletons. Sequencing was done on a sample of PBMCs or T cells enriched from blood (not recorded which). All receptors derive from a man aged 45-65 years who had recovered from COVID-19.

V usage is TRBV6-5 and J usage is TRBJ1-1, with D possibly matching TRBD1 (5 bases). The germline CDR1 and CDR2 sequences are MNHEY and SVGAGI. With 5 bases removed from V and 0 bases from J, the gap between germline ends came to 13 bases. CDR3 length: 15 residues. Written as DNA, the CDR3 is TGTGCCAGCAGTCCAAGACAGAACATGAACACTGAAGCTTTCTTT. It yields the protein CASSPRQNMNTEAFF.

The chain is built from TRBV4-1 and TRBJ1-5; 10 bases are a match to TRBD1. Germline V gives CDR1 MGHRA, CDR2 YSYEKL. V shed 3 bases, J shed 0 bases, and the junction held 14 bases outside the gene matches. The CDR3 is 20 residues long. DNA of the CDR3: TGCGCCAGCAGCCATTTGCCGGGACAGGGGAGGGGATATAGCAATCAGCCCCAGCATTTT. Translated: CASSHLPGQGRGYSNQPQHF.

CDR3 sequence (DNA): TGTGCCAGCAGTTTAAGGCTAGCGGGAGCTTACGAGCAGTACTTC. Amino acids: CASSLRLAGAYEQYF. The chain has TRBV27 and TRBJ2-7; TRBD2 aligns across 10 bases. Unmatched junction bases numbered 5, after V lost 2 bases and J lost 4 bases. The germline V gene encodes CDR1 MNHEY and CDR2 SMNVEV (reference sequence). This CDR3 has 15 residues.

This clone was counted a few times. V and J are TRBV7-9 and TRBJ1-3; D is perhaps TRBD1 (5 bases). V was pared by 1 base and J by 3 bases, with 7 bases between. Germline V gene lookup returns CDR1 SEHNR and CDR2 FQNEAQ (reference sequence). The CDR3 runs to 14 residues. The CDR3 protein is CASSLGTYGNTIYF. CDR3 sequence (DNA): TGTGCCAGCAGCTTAGGGACATATGGAAACACCATATATTTT.

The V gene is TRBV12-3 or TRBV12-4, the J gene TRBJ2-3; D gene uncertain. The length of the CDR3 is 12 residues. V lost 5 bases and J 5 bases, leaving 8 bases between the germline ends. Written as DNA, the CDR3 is TGTGCCAGCAGTACATGGAGAGATACGCAGTATTTT. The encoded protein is CASSTWRDTQYF.

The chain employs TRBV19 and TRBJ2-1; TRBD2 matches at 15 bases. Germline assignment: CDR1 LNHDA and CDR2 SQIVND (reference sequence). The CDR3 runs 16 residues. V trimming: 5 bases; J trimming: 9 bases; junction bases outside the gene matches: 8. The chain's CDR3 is CASSPRTSGGALEQFF. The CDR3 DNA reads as TGTGCCAGTAGTCCGAGGACTAGCGGGGGGGCCCTTGAGCAGTTCTTC.

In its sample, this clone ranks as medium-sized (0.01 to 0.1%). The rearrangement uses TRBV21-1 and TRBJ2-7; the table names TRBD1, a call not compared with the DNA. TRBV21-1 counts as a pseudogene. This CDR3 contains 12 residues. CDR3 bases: TGTGCCAGCAGCACCCCAGGGGACGAGCAGTACTTC. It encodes CASSTPGDEQYF.

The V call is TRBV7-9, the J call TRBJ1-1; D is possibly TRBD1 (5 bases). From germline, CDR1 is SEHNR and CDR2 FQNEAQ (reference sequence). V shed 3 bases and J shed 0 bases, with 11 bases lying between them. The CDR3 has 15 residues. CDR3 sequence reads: CASSFGGTMNTEAFF. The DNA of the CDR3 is TGTGCCAGCAGCTTCGGAGGGACCATGAACACTGAAGCTTTCTTT.

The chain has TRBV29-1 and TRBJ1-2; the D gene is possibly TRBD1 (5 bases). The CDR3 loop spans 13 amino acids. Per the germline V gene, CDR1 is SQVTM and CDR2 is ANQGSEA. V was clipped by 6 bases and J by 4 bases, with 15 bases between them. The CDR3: CSVRGGSSYGYTF. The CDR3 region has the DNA TGCAGCGTCCGGGGGGGGTCAAGCTATGGCTACACCTTC.

In DNA, the CDR3 is TGTGCCAGCAGCGGACAGGGGGCGTTGGGCACTGAAGCTTTCTTT. Translated, it gives CASSGQGALGTEAFF. V usage is TRBV14 and J usage is TRBJ1-1, with TRBD1 identical over 11 bases. The V gene's germline CDR1 is SGHDN and CDR2 FVKESK. V lost 5 bases, J lost 4 bases, and 6 bases stayed unmatched. The CDR3 is made up of 15 amino acids.

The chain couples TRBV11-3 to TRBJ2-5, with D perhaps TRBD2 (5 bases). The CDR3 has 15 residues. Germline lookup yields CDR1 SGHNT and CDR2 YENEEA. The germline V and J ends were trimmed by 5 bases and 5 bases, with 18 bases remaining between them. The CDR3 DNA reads TGTGCCAGCAGCCCACGGACGGCCGGCGGGGAGACCCAGTACTTC. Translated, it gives CASSPRTAGGETQYF.

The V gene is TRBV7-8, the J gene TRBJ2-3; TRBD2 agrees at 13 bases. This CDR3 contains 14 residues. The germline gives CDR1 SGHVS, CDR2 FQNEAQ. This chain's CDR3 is CSSGTSGGTDTQYF. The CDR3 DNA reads TGTTCATCCGGGACTAGCGGGGGCACAGATACGCAGTATTTT.

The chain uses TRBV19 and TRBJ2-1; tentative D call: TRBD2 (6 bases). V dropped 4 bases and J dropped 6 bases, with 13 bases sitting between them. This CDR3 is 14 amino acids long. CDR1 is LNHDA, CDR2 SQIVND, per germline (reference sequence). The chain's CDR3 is CASSTRTTLNEQFF. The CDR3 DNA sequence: TGTGCCAGTAGTACCCGGACTACCCTCAATGAGCAGTTCTTC.

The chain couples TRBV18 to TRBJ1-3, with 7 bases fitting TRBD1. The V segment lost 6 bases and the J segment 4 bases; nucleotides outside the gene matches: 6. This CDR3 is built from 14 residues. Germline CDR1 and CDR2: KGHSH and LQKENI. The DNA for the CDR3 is TGTGCCAGCTCCCGACAGGGATCCGGAAACACCATATATTTT. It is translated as CASSRQGSGNTIYF.

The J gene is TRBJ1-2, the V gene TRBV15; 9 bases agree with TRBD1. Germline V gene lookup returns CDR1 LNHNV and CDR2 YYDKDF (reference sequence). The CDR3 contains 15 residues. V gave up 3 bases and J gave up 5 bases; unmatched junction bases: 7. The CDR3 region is CATSSLDRGDYGYTF. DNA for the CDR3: TGTGCCACCAGCAGTCTGGACAGGGGAGATTATGGCTACACCTTC.

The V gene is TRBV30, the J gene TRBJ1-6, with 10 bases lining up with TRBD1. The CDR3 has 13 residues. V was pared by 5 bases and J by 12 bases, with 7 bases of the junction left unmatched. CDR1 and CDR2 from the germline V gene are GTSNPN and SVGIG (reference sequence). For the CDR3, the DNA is TGTGCCTGGGCGGGACAGGGGACGGGACCCCTCCACTTT. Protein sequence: CAWAGQGTGPLHF.

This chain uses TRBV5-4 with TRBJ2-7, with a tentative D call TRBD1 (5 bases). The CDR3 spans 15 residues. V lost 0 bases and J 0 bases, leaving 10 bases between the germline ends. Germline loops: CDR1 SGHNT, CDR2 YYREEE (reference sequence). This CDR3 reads CASSLVQGPSYEQYF. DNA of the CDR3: TGTGCCAGCAGCTTGGTTCAGGGCCCCTCCTACGAGCAGTACTTC.

The CDR3 protein is CASSLRYPGTKDSPLHF. The CDR3 region has the DNA TGTGCCAGCAGCTTGAGGTACCCAGGGACTAAAGATTCACCCCTCCACTTT. The chain uses TRBV5-4 and TRBJ1-6; TRBD1 is a possible D gene (5 bases). Germline V gene data show CDR1 as SGHNT and CDR2 as YYREEE (reference sequence). CDR3 length: 17 amino acids. Trimming stripped 1 base from V and 8 bases from J, with 19 bases between. Complete variable domain (other parts from reference TRBV5-4 and TRBJ1-6): ETGVTQSPTHLIKTRGQQVTLRCSSQSGHNTVSWYQQALGQGPQFIFQYYREEENGRGNFPPRFSGLQFPNYSSELNVNALELDDSALYLCASSLRYPGTKDSPLHFGNGTRLTVT.

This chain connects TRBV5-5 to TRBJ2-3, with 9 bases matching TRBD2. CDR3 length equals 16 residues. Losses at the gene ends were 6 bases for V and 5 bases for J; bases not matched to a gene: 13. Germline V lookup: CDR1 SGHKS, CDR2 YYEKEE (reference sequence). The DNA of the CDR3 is TGTGCCAGCACCGTCGCGCGGGGGGGCGCACGAGATACGCAGTATTTT. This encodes CASTVARGGARDTQYF. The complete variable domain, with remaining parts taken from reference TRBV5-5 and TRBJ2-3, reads DAGVTQSPTHLIKTRGQQVTLRCSPISGHKSVSWYQQVLGQGPQFIFQYYEKEERGRGNFPDRFSARQFPNYSSELNVNALLLGDSALYLCASTVARGGARDTQYFGPGTRLTVL.